The 2 T cell receptor beta chains given below trace back to one sample, sequenced in a study of response to subunit inactivated influenza vaccine (dated by TCRdb to 2016 to 2019). Library preparation was by RT-PCR. TCRdb lists the instrument as Illumina HiSeq 2500. Starting from the raw public reads, TCRdb applied fastp trimming at Q25, assembled clones with MiXCR and retained in-frame beta chains. Each CDR3 protein gets just one entry, which takes the most common genes and DNA from the rows behind it. This sample has 500,000 or so distinct CDR3 sequences in its table, and about 17% of those were observed once. The ten largest make up less than 4% of the sample. The sequenced sample was CD4+ T cells sorted from PBMCs, obtained 23 to 25 months after vaccination. Every receptor here comes from a man between 50 and 69 years old who received an inactivated influenza vaccine. Donor details come from another sample of the same person, matched by shared clones.

This clonotype was seen more than once but under ten times. V and J are TRBV30 and TRBJ1-2; TRBD1 agrees at 7 bases. Germline V gene sequence: CDR1 GTSNPN, CDR2 SVGIG (reference sequence). This CDR3 comprises 14 residues. J gave up 2 bases and V 3 bases, and 6 bases lay outside the gene matches. The CDR3 reads CAWRQDRSNYGYTF. CDR3 bases: TGTGCCTGGAGACAGGACAGGAGCAACTATGGCTACACCTTC.

The chain links TRBV10-3 to TRBJ1-2; D is unclear. Trimming left V 4 bases short and J 4 bases short, with 16 bases between. Germline-derived CDR1 and CDR2 are ENHRY and SYGVKD. This CDR3 region has 15 residues. Here the CDR3 DNA reads TGTGCCATCAGTGCGGCGGCCGCCGGTGGCTATGGCTACACCTTC. This sequence encodes CAISAAAAGGYGYTF.